This T cell receptor beta chain originates from a study of blood T cell repertoires in COVID-19. As for the study in general: PBMCs, B-cell-depleted T cells, or T cells provided the cDNA or gDNA that made up the material.

Germline loops: CDR1 SGHKS, CDR2 YYEKEE (reference sequence). The V segment lost 8 bases and the J segment 4 bases; nucleotides outside the gene matches: 11. The CDR3 runs to 15 residues. Source study methods: The authors estimated nucleated cell counts from reference gene primer amplification. Sequencing was performed with immunoSEQ multiplex PCR; in TCRdb, only in-frame clones are kept and a portion is missing. V and J calls and clone size come straight from that table; D and trimming were deduced from the DNA. The sample consists of approximately 250,000 clones, around 85% of them appearing once. Categorization into cohorts depended on clinical history that participants reported.

The TCR originated in a woman aged 45-65 years with acute COVID-19. Sequences were obtained from PBMCs or T cells enriched from blood (not recorded which). J is TRBJ2-1 and V is TRBV5-5; 8 bases are a match to TRBD1. The CDR3: CASYPGQGAYNEQFF. The CDR3 coding sequence is TGTGCCAGTTACCCCGGCCAGGGGGCATACAATGAGCAGTTCTTC.